Included here is one T cell receptor (beta chain) sequence, with context. Its antigen is not known. Documented treatment: oral pan-JAK inhibitor, 5-10 mg twice daily. Specimens obtained from alopecia areata patients comprised lesional scalp punch biopsies and peripheral blood. Extracted RNA was reverse transcribed into cDNA, the sequencing template. Measured with immunoSEQ multiplex PCR; TCRdb has only the in-frame clones, and not every one. The repertoire consists of some 200,000 clones, with about three fifths occurring once and the leading ten covering about 3%. This entry is derived from a study of CD8+ T cells in alopecia areata. Regarding the study as a whole: During tofacitinib treatment, many expanded lesional clones remained in scalp and blood.

Trimming left V 4 bases short and J 9 bases short, with 16 bases between. This CDR3 comprises 14 residues. Germline assignment: CDR1 SGHVS and CDR2 FQNEAQ. The sequencing used CD4+ T cells sorted from blood, collected at week 4, from a patient treated with tofacitinib. The TCR sequence derives from a human donor with alopecia areata. The genes are TRBV7-8 and TRBJ2-4, with D perhaps TRBD1 (9 bases). CDR3 sequence reads: CASSSGTGTSIQYF. DNA for the CDR3: TGTGCCAGCAGCTCCGGGACAGGGACTAGCATTCAGTACTTC.